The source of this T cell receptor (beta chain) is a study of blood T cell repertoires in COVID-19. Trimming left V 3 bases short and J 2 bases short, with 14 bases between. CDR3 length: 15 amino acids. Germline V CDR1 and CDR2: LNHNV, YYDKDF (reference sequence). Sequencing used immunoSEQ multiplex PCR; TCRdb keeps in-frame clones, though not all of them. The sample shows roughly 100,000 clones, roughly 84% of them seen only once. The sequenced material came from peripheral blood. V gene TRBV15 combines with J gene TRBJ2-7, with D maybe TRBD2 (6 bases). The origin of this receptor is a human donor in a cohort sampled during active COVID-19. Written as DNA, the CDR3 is TGTGCCACCAGCAGTCCGGGAGCGGGCACCTACGAGCAGTACTTC. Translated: CATSSPGAGTYEQYF.